The subject of this entry is one T cell receptor beta chain. This entry comes from a study of OX40 agonist ivuxolimab in advanced cancers. Whole-study context: It was permissible to have had prior anti-PD-1, anti-PD-L1 or anti-CTLA-4 therapy, and around 40% had some.

TCRdb keeps only in-frame clones here, not all; method: immunoSEQ multiplex PCR. The sample includes fewer than 65,000 clones, approximately 86% of them seen just once. Systemic immunosuppression or autoimmune disease history was grounds to exclude patients. V dropped 2 bases and J dropped 0 bases, with 8 bases sitting between them. Germline CDR1 is MNHNS and CDR2 is SASEGT. The CDR3 runs to 15 residues. This TCR was sampled from an adult with an advanced solid tumor such as melanoma, head and neck, liver or kidney cancer. Source: CD4+ or CD8+ T cells sorted from blood, taken in a trial of the OX40 agonist ivuxolimab. This rearrangement joins TRBV6-1 to TRBJ1-5, with D perhaps TRBD1 (5 bases). Here the CDR3 reads CASSERQHSNQPQHF. CDR3 bases: TGTGCCAGCAGTGAAAGACAGCATAGCAATCAGCCCCAGCATTTT.